These T cell receptor beta chains were read from a single sample in a study of regulatory and conventional T cells in RAG deficiency. Only in-frame clones appear in the TCRdb table, and some are missing; sequencing was by immunoSEQ multiplex PCR. The table includes fewer than 6,500 clones, around 90% detected once. The sample was CD8+ T cells sorted from blood. These receptors were obtained from a human donor with RAG deficiency presenting as severe combined immunodeficiency. CDR3s include the opening cysteine and the closing phenylalanine or tryptophan. The D gene is left open where the match is weak. The listing skips clone size in some rows; elsewhere it reads once, few, many or a size class.

TRBD1,.,TRBV27,TRBJ2-7,CASSLWGTGYEQYF,TGTGCCAGCAGTTTATGGGGGACAGGGTACGAGCAGTACTTC
.,.,TRBV27,TRBJ1-2,CASSPGLHNYGYTF,TGTGCCAGCAGCCCGGGACTTCATAACTATGGCTACACCTTC
.,.,TRBV5-4,TRBJ2-6,CASSWLTGPPGANVLTF,TGTGCCAGCAGCTGGTTGACAGGTCCCCCTGGGGCCAACGTCCTGACTTTC
TRBD2,.,TRBV4-1,TRBJ2-1,CASSQVPGLVVPSEQFF,TGCGCCAGCAGCCAAGTTCCGGGACTAGTAGTTCCCAGTGAGCAGTTCTTC
.,.,TRBV27,TRBJ2-1,CASSLNTYNEQFF,TGTGCCAGCAGTTTAAACACTTACAATGAGCAGTTCTTC
.,.,TRBV4-1,TRBJ1-2,CASSHLIGNYGYTF,TGCGCCAGCAGCCACCTCATAGGAAACTATGGCTACACCTTC
.,.,TRBV30,TRBJ2-3,CAWSLTEGTQYF,TGTGCCTGGAGCCTAACAGAGGGCACGCAGTATTTT
.,few,TRBV4-2,TRBJ2-7,CASSQEVFRAYEQYF,TGTGCCAGCAGCCAAGAGGTCTTTAGGGCCTACGAGCAGTACTTC
.,.,TRBV4-1,TRBJ2-3,CASSQPVLTDTQYF,TGCGCCAGCAGCCAACCGGTTCTAACAGATACGCAGTATTTT
.,.,TRBV5-1,TRBJ2-7,CASSLSVGGGYEQYF,TGCGCCAGCAGCTTGTCGGTTGGGGGCGGGTACGAGCAGTACTTC
.,.,TRBV15,TRBJ2-1,CATSIGAGSENEQFF,TGTGCCACCAGCATAGGGGCAGGGTCTGAAAATGAGCAGTTCTTC
.,.,TRBV11-2,TRBJ2-5,CASSYRVSPQETQYF,TGTGCCAGCAGCTACAGGGTGTCCCCTCAAGAGACCCAGTACTTC
TRBD1,.,TRBV9,TRBJ2-2,CASSDNRDRSTGGELFF,TGTGCCAGCAGCGATAACCGGGACAGGTCCACAGGCGGGGAGCTGTTTTTT
.,.,TRBV5-1,TRBJ2-2,CASSLIRGGDTGELFF,TGCGCCAGCAGCTTGATCAGGGGAGGGGACACCGGGGAGCTGTTTTTT
.,.,TRBV6-6,TRBJ2-2,CASGGELFF,TGTGCCAGCGGCGGGGAGCTGTTTTTT
.,.,TRBV4-3,TRBJ2-1,CASSQGTISYNEQFF,TGCGCCAGCAGCCAAGGGACAATCTCCTACAATGAGCAGTTCTTC
TRBD2,few,TRBV5-5,TRBJ2-7,CASSPGLAGGSGEQYF,TGTGCCAGCAGCCCCGGACTAGCGGGAGGTAGCGGCGAGCAGTACTTC
.,once,TRBV19,TRBJ2-7,CASSTGDISYEQYF,TGTGCCAGTAGTACGGGGGACATCTCCTACGAGCAGTACTTC
TRBD1,.,TRBV19,TRBJ2-5,CASSIGAGGRETQYF,TGTGCCAGTAGTATAGGGGCAGGGGGCAGGGAGACCCAGTACTTC
.,.,TRBV5-4,TRBJ2-3,CASSYTGITDTQYF,TGTGCCAGCAGCTATACAGGGATCACAGATACGCAGTATTTT
.,.,TRBV11-2,TRBJ2-1,CASSLGENYYNEQFF,TGTGCCAGCAGCTTAGGGGAAAACTACTACAATGAGCAGTTCTTC
.,.,TRBV4-3,TRBJ2-5,CASSQERLRETQYF,TGCGCCAGCAGCCAAGAACGACTGAGGGAGACCCAGTACTTC
.,.,TRBV4-3,TRBJ2-5,CASSQGPTYQETQYF,TGCGCCAGCAGCCAAGGACCTACGTACCAAGAGACCCAGTACTTC
TRBD2,.,TRBV7-9,TRBJ2-1,CASSLRGRKEDEQFF,TGTGCCAGCAGCTTACGCGGGAGGAAGGAAGATGAGCAGTTCTTC
TRBD2,.,TRBV7-9,TRBJ2-5,CASSSTSGRDQETQYF,TGTGCCAGCAGCTCGACTAGCGGGAGGGACCAAGAGACCCAGTACTTC
TRBD1,few,TRBV27,TRBJ1-2,CASSFNRGGGYTF,TGTGCCAGCAGTTTCAACAGGGGAGGAGGCTACACCTTC
.,.,TRBV19,TRBJ2-5,CASTDWGRGETQYF,TGTGCCAGTACCGACTGGGGGCGTGGAGAGACCCAGTACTTC
.,.,TRBV30,TRBJ2-6,CAWSSGVGANVLTF,TGTGCCTGGAGTTCGGGGGTCGGGGCCAACGTCCTGACTTTC
TRBD1,few,TRBV9,TRBJ2-2,CASSTQGAGTGELFF,TGTGCCAGCAGCACACAGGGGGCCGGCACCGGGGAGCTGTTTTTT
.,.,TRBV27,TRBJ2-7,CASSLGGYEQYF,TGTGCCAGCAGTTTAGGGGGCTACGAGCAGTACTTC
TRBD2,.,TRBV27,TRBJ2-7,CASRLEGTSGAYEQYF,TGTGCCAGCAGGTTAGAGGGGACTAGCGGCGCCTACGAGCAGTACTTC
.,.,TRBV11-1,TRBJ1-1,CASSFEYDGGENTEAFF,TGTGCCAGCAGCTTTGAGTACGACGGGGGGGAAAACACTGAAGCTTTCTTT
.,.,TRBV4-2,TRBJ2-1,CASSQDSRGVSYNEQFF,TGTGCCAGCAGCCAAGACAGTAGGGGGGTTTCCTACAATGAGCAGTTCTTC
.,.,TRBV6-5,TRBJ1-1,CASSYVQGGTEAFF,TGTGCCAGCAGTTACGTACAGGGAGGCACTGAAGCTTTCTTT
TRBD1,.,TRBV7-9,TRBJ2-7,CASSVRDRGSYEQYF,TGTGCCAGCAGCGTCCGGGACAGGGGATCCTACGAGCAGTACTTC
.,.,TRBV9,TRBJ1-2,CASSVGRSGGSYGYTF,TGTGCCAGCAGCGTAGGTCGTTCGGGGGGAAGCTATGGCTACACCTTC
TRBD1,.,TRBV19,TRBJ2-3,CASRARTGRPDTQYF,TGTGCCAGTAGGGCTCGGACAGGGAGGCCAGATACGCAGTATTTT
.,few,TRBV13,TRBJ2-7,CASSPGSEQYF,TGTGCCAGCAGCCCTGGCTCCGAGCAGTACTTC
.,.,TRBV7-9,TRBJ2-7,CASSGLDRRVRGQYF,TGTGCCAGCAGCGGACTTGATCGCAGGGTTCGCGGGCAGTACTTC
.,.,TRBV4-3,TRBJ2-1,CASSQVGGNEQFF,TGCGCCAGCAGCCAAGTGGGGGGCAATGAGCAGTTCTTC
TRBD2,once,TRBV6-1,TRBJ2-7,CASSELADYEQYF,TGTGCCAGCAGTGAACTAGCGGACTACGAGCAGTACTTC
.,.,TRBV20-1,TRBJ2-5,CSARETQYF,TGCAGTGCCCGAGAGACCCAGTACTTC
.,.,TRBV30,TRBJ2-7,CAWTWDGRPYEQYF,TGTGCCTGGACTTGGGACGGCCGCCCCTACGAGCAGTACTTC